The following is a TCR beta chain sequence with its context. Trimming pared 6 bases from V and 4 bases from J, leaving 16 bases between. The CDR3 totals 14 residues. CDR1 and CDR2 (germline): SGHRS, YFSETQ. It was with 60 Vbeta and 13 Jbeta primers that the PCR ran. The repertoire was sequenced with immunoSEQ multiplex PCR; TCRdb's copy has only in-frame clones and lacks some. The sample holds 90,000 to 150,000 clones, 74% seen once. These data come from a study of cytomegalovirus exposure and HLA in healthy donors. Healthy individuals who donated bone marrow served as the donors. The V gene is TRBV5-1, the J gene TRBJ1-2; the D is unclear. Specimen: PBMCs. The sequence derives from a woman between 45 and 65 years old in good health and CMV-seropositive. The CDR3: CASNLGEFSYGYTF. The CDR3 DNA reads TGCGCCAGCAATTTGGGAGAATTCTCCTATGGCTACACCTTC. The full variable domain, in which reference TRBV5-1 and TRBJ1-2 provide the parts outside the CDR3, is KAGVTQTPRYLIKTRGQQVTLSCSPISGHRSVSWYQQTPGQGLQFLFEYFSETQRNKGNFPGRFSGRQFSNSRSEMNVSTLELGDSALYLCASNLGEFSYGYTFGSGTRLTVV.